Presented here are 17 T cell receptor beta chains from one specimen sequenced in a study of cytomegalovirus exposure and HLA in healthy donors. A multiplex PCR was run with 60 Vbeta primers and 13 Jbeta primers. Generated by immunoSEQ multiplex PCR, the TCRdb table keeps only in-frame clones and is missing some. The data hold about 130,000 clones, with 74% observed a single time. Material for sequencing was PBMCs. The receptors come from a male donor in good health and CMV-seronegative.

The CDR3 reads CASSSPGISATGELFF. Written as DNA, the CDR3 is TGTGCCAGCAGTTCTCCCGGGATTTCTGCAACCGGGGAGCTGTTTTTT. V gene TRBV28 combines with J gene TRBJ2-2; TRBD2 is a possible D gene (5 bases). The V end lost 4 bases, the J end lost 5 bases, and 17 bases lay between the germline ends. Germline CDR1 MDHEN, CDR2 SYDVKM. The CDR3 is 16 amino acids.

V is TRBV7-2 and J is TRBJ2-2, with TRBD2 matching 16 bases. CDR3 length: 19 residues. The ends lost 6 bases at V and 7 bases at J; junction bases unmatched: 14. Germline V gene data show CDR1 as SGHTA and CDR2 as FQGNSA. The CDR3: CASSSRPGTSGRAHGELFF. The CDR3 bases are TGTGCCAGCAGTTCCCGACCCGGGACTAGCGGGAGGGCCCACGGGGAGCTGTTTTTT.

This rearrangement joins TRBV18 to TRBJ2-7, with TRBD1 matching 10 bases. Losses at the gene ends were 0 bases for V and 0 bases for J; bases not matched to a gene: 5. Per germline, CDR1 KGHSH and CDR2 LQKENI. The CDR3 length is 17 residues. Here the CDR3 reads CASSPPTGTGVSYEQYF. For the CDR3, the DNA is TGTGCCAGCTCACCACCCACCGGGACAGGGGTCTCCTACGAGCAGTACTTC.

This clone has just one count. This chain connects TRBV14 to TRBJ2-3; no clear D. V was shortened by 1 base and J by 5 bases, with 4 bases between the two germline ends. CDR1 is SGHDN and CDR2 is FVKESK in the germline V gene. This CDR3 contains 12 residues. For the CDR3, the DNA is TGTGCCAGCAGCCAAGTTATAGATACGCAGTATTTT. Protein sequence: CASSQVIDTQYF.

The chain carries TRBV5-1 and TRBJ1-1; 10 bases line up with TRBD1. The ends lost 4 bases at V and 5 bases at J; junction bases unmatched: 5. The CDR3 extends over 14 amino acids. Germline values: CDR1 SGHRS, CDR2 YFSETQ. The CDR3 coding sequence is TGCGCCAGCAGCCTAAGACAGGGGGCTACTGAAGCTTTCTTT. This translates into CASSLRQGATEAFF.

The chain carries TRBV7-9 and TRBJ2-7; D unclear. The CDR3 length is 11 residues. In germline, CDR1 is SEHNR, CDR2 FQNEAQ (reference sequence). The V gene lost 5 bases and the J gene lost 4 bases, with 6 bases spanning the gap. CDR3 sequence reads: CASSEAYEQYF. In DNA, the CDR3 is TGTGCCAGCAGCGAGGCTTACGAGCAGTACTTC.

The chain couples TRBV6-1 to TRBJ1-1, with a possible D match to TRBD1 (5 bases). Germline CDR1 MNHNS, CDR2 SASEGT. CDR3 length: 14 residues. Trimming left V 7 bases short and J 11 bases short, with 23 bases between. This CDR3 is CASNEGDLILLAFF. The CDR3 DNA is TGTGCCAGCAACGAAGGGGATCTTATCTTATTGGCTTTCTTT.

As for this clone: Compared with germline, one end of the junction differs, possibly owing to a read error. The CDR3 loop reads CASSRSGGFTGELFF. CDR3 bases: TGTGCTAGCAGCCGTAGCGGGGGGTTCACCGGGGAGCTGTTTTTT. V and J are TRBV7-7 and TRBJ2-2; 10 nucleotides line up with TRBD2. Germline V CDR1 and CDR2: SSHAT, FNYEAQ (reference sequence). The CDR3 spans 15 residues.

The V and J genes are TRBV28 and TRBJ2-5; 9 positions agree with TRBD1. CDR1 and CDR2 (germline): MDHEN, SYDVKM. Trimming cost V 6 bases and J 4 bases; bases outside gene matches: 6. The CDR3 sequence is 14 residues long. This CDR3 reads CASSDRGLGETQYF. CDR3 DNA: TGTGCCAGCAGCGACAGGGGGTTGGGAGAGACCCAGTACTTC. Variable domain in full (rest from reference TRBV28 and TRBJ2-5): DVKVTQSSRYLVKRTGEKVFLECVQDMDHENMFWYRQDPGLGLRLIYFSYDVKMKEKGDIPEGYSVSREKKERFSLILESASTNQTSMYLCASSDRGLGETQYFGPGTRLLVL.

This clone has only one observation. This chain connects TRBV11-1 to TRBJ2-1; TRBD1 agrees at 7 bases. Germline loops: CDR1 SGHAT, CDR2 FQDESV (reference sequence). Trimming removed 5 bases from V and 0 bases from J; junction bases left unmatched: 4. The CDR3 consists of 15 residues. CDR3 sequence: CASSTRDSSYNEQFF. The DNA for the CDR3 is TGTGCCAGCAGCACACGGGACAGCTCCTACAATGAGCAGTTCTTC.

This chain links TRBV7-9 with TRBJ1-2; D remains ambiguous. V was shortened by 5 bases and J by 3 bases, with 10 bases between the two germline ends. Germline lookup yields CDR1 SEHNR and CDR2 FQNEAQ (reference sequence). The CDR3 sequence is 13 residues long. CDR3 nucleotide sequence: TGTGCCAGCAGCAAACTTACTGACTATGGCTACACCTTC. It codes for CASSKLTDYGYTF.

The J gene is TRBJ1-3, the V gene TRBV6-4; D remains unclear. There are 15 residues in the CDR3. V was clipped by 5 bases and J by 0 bases, with 11 bases between them. Germline V gives CDR1 MRHNA, CDR2 SNTAGT. CDR3 region: CASSPERVSGNTIYF. CDR3 coding DNA: TGTGCCAGCAGTCCAGAGCGGGTCTCTGGAAACACCATATATTTT.

In regard to this clone: One junction end disagrees with the germline gene, perhaps due to a read error. Other DNA sequences in the same sample also yield this CDR3. The chain recombines TRBV27 with TRBJ2-7; tentatively, D is TRBD2 (5 bases). The V gene's germline CDR1 is MNHEY and CDR2 SMNVEV (reference sequence). The CDR3 has 14 amino acids. CDR3 sequence: CASSLTRAAGEQYF. CDR3 sequence (DNA): TGCGCCAGCAGTTTAACCCGGGCCGCGGGTGAGCAGTACTTC.

The genes are TRBV19 and TRBJ1-1; D is uncertain. The CDR3 contains 14 residues. Germline CDR1 and CDR2: LNHDA and SQIVND (reference sequence). Trimming pared 2 bases from V and 1 base from J, leaving 8 bases between. In DNA form, the CDR3 reads TGTGCCAGTAGTATATCCGGGAGGAACACTGAAGCTTTCTTT. Translating gives CASSISGRNTEAFF.

The rearrangement uses TRBV19 and TRBJ1-5, with D unresolved. CDR3 length equals 13 residues. Trimming cost V 4 bases and J 4 bases, with 8 bases left between them. Germline V CDR1 and CDR2: LNHDA, SQIVND (reference sequence). CDR3 residues: CASSRETNQPQHF. CDR3 sequence (DNA): TGTGCCAGTAGTAGGGAGACAAATCAGCCCCAGCATTTT.

The rearrangement joins TRBV28 to TRBJ2-1; D not resolved. The germline gives CDR1 MDHEN, CDR2 SYDVKM. With 4 bases removed from V and 4 bases from J, the gap between germline ends came to 14 bases. The CDR3 length is 15 residues. In DNA form, the CDR3 reads TGTGCCAGCAGTTATTCTACGTCGCGGTACAATGAGCAGTTCTTC. This codes for CASSYSTSRYNEQFF.

V usage is TRBV30 and J usage is TRBJ1-2, with TRBD1 matching 7 bases. Germline-derived CDR1 and CDR2 are GTSNPN and SVGIG (reference sequence). Unmatched junction bases numbered 5, after V lost 2 bases and J lost 2 bases. CDR3 size: 14 residues. The CDR3: CAWSPMTGNYGYTF. The CDR3 region has the DNA TGTGCCTGGAGTCCGATGACAGGGAACTATGGCTACACCTTC. The entire variable domain, with the rest obtained from reference TRBV30 and TRBJ1-2, is as follows: SQTIHQWPATLVQPVGSPLSLECTVEGTSNPNLYWYRQAAGRGLQLLFYSVGIGQISSEVPQNLSASRPQDRQFILSSKKLLLSDSGFYLCAWSPMTGNYGYTFGSGTRLTVV.